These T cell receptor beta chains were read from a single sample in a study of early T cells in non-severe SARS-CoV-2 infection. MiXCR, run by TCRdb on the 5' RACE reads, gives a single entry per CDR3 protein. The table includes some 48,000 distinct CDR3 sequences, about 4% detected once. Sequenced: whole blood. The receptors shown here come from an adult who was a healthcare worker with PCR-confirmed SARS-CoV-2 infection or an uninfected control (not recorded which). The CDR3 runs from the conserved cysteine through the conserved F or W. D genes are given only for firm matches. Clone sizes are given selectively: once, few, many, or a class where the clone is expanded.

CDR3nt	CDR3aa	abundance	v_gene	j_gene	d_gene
TGTGCCAGCAGCTACCGCTCACTAGCGGGGCTTGGAGCGAATGAGCAGTTCTTC	CASSYRSLAGLGANEQFF	few	TRBV7-2	TRBJ2-1	TRBD2
TGCAGTGCTGCCCTAGCGGGAGTAGATACGCAGTATTTT	CSAALAGVDTQYF	few	TRBV20-1	TRBJ2-3	TRBD2
TGTGCCAGCAGCAACGGTCCCCCCTCTTGGTACGAGCAGTACTTC	CASSNGPPSWYEQYF	many	TRBV6-2/TRBV6-3	TRBJ2-7	NA
TGTGCCAGCAGACTAGCGGGGGTGAACACCGGGGAGCTGTTTTTT	CASRLAGVNTGELFF	once	TRBV27	TRBJ2-2	TRBD2
TGTGCCAGCAGCTTAGATTCTAGGAACAATGAGCAGTTCTTC	CASSLDSRNNEQFF	many	TRBV7-2	TRBJ2-1	NA
TGTGCCAGCAGCCGAGGACAGTATAATTCACCCCTCCACTTT	CASSRGQYNSPLHF	many	TRBV4-2	TRBJ1-6	NA
TGCAGTGCTAGAAGACCAGCGGGTTATAACTCCTACGAGCAGTACTTC	CSARRPAGYNSYEQYF	NA	TRBV20-1	TRBJ2-7	NA
TGTGCCAGCAGCTTAGGAGGTATTCGGTATGGCTACACCTTC	CASSLGGIRYGYTF	NA	TRBV7-2	TRBJ1-2	NA
TGTGCCAGCAGCTTCTCCACTAACTATGGCTACACCTTC	CASSFSTNYGYTF	many	TRBV7-6	TRBJ1-2	NA
TGTGCCAGCAGTTTGGGACCGGATGGCTACACCTTC	CASSLGPDGYTF	many	TRBV6-6	TRBJ1-2	NA
TGTGCCAGCAGAGGACCCAATACGCAGTATTTT	CASRGPNTQYF	NA	TRBV6-2/TRBV6-3	TRBJ2-3	NA
TGTGCCAGCAGTGCCCCGCCGGTTGGTGTGTGGACTGAAGCTTTCTTT	CASSAPPVGVWTEAFF	many	TRBV6-1	TRBJ1-1	NA
TGTGCCAGCAGAGCAAGACAGGGGAGCTCCTATAATTCACCCCTCCACTTT	CASRARQGSSYNSPLHF	NA	TRBV6-6	TRBJ1-6	TRBD1
TGTGCCAGCAGTCCCCCAGGGATTCAGCCCCAGCATTTT	CASSPPGIQPQHF	many	TRBV27	TRBJ1-5	NA
TGTGCCATCAGTGAGTCTGGAGAAGCTTTCTTT	CAISESGEAFF	many	TRBV10-3	TRBJ1-1	NA
TGTGCCAGCAGCAATTACCGGACAGGGCCAACCGACGAGCAGTACTTC	CASSNYRTGPTDEQYF	many	TRBV5-5	TRBJ2-7	TRBD1
TGTGCCAGCAGCTCCTGGGAGGTCCAAGAGACCCAGTACTTC	CASSSWEVQETQYF	many	TRBV7-9	TRBJ2-5	NA
TGTGCCAGCAGCCCAGGGAGGCATGGCTACACCTTC	CASSPGRHGYTF	many	TRBV6-5	TRBJ1-2	NA
TGTGCCAGCAGCTTTTTAGCCGGACAGGGGAATTCACCCCTCCACTTT	CASSFLAGQGNSPLHF	many	TRBV5-5	TRBJ1-6	TRBD1
TGTGCCAGCAGCACGCAGAAGAGCCAAGAGACCCAGTACTTC	CASSTQKSQETQYF	NA	TRBV5-5	TRBJ2-5	NA
TGTGCCAGCAGTTCCCTTAGGACAGCCTCTGGAAACACCATATATTTT	CASSSLRTASGNTIYF	many	TRBV12-3/TRBV12-4	TRBJ1-3	NA
TGTGCCAGCAGTCCGACAGCTAACTATGGCTACACCTTC	CASSPTANYGYTF	many	TRBV27	TRBJ1-2	NA
TGTGCCAGTAGTATAAGTGTCACAGATACGCAGTATTTT	CASSISVTDTQYF	once	TRBV19	TRBJ2-3	NA
TGTGCCAGCAGCTTAGCCGGGACACGAGAGGAAAAACTGTTTTTT	CASSLAGTREEKLFF	many	TRBV11-1	TRBJ1-4	NA
TGTGCCAGTAGTATGGGCAGGGTAGACCCTGAAAATCAGCCCCAGCATTTT	CASSMGRVDPENQPQHF	many	TRBV19	TRBJ1-5	NA
TGTGCCAGCAGTCTGCTTGGCGGGCAAGAGACCCAGTACTTC	CASSLLGGQETQYF	few	TRBV2	TRBJ2-5	NA
TGCAGCGCCGCCCGACTAGCGGTAGGAGAGACCCAGTACTTC	CSAARLAVGETQYF	many	TRBV29-1	TRBJ2-5	TRBD2
TGTGCTAGTGGTTTGGGACCGAGCAATACCCAGCATTTT	CASGLGPSNTQHF	many	TRBV12-5	TRBJ1-5	NA
TGCGCCAACAGACAGGGGGCGAAAATGAACACTGAAGCTTTCTTT	CANRQGAKMNTEAFF	NA	TRBV5-1	TRBJ1-1	TRBD1
TGCAGTGTTATCCGGCCAGAGGACACTGAAGCTTTCTTT	CSVIRPEDTEAFF	many	TRBV20-1	TRBJ1-1	NA
TGTGCCAGCGGGAGGGGAAGGCAATTTGAGCAGTACTTC	CASGRGRQFEQYF	many	TRBV12-3/TRBV12-4	TRBJ2-7	TRBD2
TGTGCCAGCGCCTGGAGACGGGATACCTACGAGCAGTACTTC	CASAWRRDTYEQYF	many	TRBV27	TRBJ2-7	NA
TGTGCCAGTAGTCCCCGGACAGGGGGTGTAAGCACAGATACGCAGTATTTT	CASSPRTGGVSTDTQYF	many	TRBV19	TRBJ2-3	TRBD1
TGCGCCAGCAGCTTGGATGGCTCACTTTTCACAGATACGCAGTATTTT	CASSLDGSLFTDTQYF	many	TRBV5-1	TRBJ2-3	NA
TGTGCCAGCAGCTTAAGTTCGGGGGACGATGAGCAGTTCTTC	CASSLSSGDDEQFF	many	TRBV7-9	TRBJ2-1	NA
TGTGCCAGCTCCACGGGGCAGGGAGGCGATCAGCCCCAGCATTTT	CASSTGQGGDQPQHF	many	TRBV6-2/TRBV6-3	TRBJ1-5	NA
TGCAGCGTTGGGCGCGACAGGGGGTTTTACTATGGCTACACCTTC	CSVGRDRGFYYGYTF	many	TRBV29-1	TRBJ1-2	TRBD1
TGTGCCAGTAGTAAGCAGGGGCTCAACACTGAAGCTTTCTTT	CASSKQGLNTEAFF	few	TRBV19	TRBJ1-1	NA
TGTGCCAGCAGCTGGACTAGCGGCGGAGAGACCCAGTACTTC	CASSWTSGGETQYF	few	TRBV2	TRBJ2-5	TRBD2
TGTGCCAGTATGGGAAGGTTCTCTGGGGCCAACGTCCTGACTTTC	CASMGRFSGANVLTF	many	TRBV19	TRBJ2-6	NA
TGTGCCAGCAGCAGGAGCGGGGCAAGCCGGGGCACAGATACGCAGTATTTT	CASSRSGASRGTDTQYF	few	TRBV7-2	TRBJ2-3	TRBD2
TGTGCCAGCAGTTGGCGTAGACGGGAGACCCAGTACTTC	CASSWRRRETQYF	many	TRBV6-2/TRBV6-3	TRBJ2-5	NA
TGTGCCATCGGGGGACCTAATGAAAAACTGTTTTTT	CAIGGPNEKLFF	NA	TRBV2	TRBJ1-4	NA
TGTGCCAGCAGCCACCTAGCGGGGGCGAACTATGGCTACACCTTC	CASSHLAGANYGYTF	many	TRBV7-2	TRBJ1-2	NA
TGTGCCATCAGTGAGTCTGGACAGAGAGCAACAGATACGCAGTATTTT	CAISESGQRATDTQYF	many	TRBV10-3	TRBJ2-3	NA
TGTGCCAGCAGTTCCAATCAGGGGAACAATCAGCCCCAGCATTTT	CASSSNQGNNQPQHF	few	TRBV12-3/TRBV12-4	TRBJ1-5	NA
TGTGCCAGCAGCTTAGGGACTGCCTCCTACGAGCAGTACTTC	CASSLGTASYEQYF	many	TRBV7-8	TRBJ2-7	NA
TGTGCCAGTAAACCGCTGTCAGGGGGCGGCTACACCTTC	CASKPLSGGGYTF	many	TRBV6-5	TRBJ1-2	TRBD1
TGTGCCAGCAGCTTGGTCGTTGGGGGCGAGAACACTGAAGCTTTCTTT	CASSLVVGGENTEAFF	many	TRBV5-6	TRBJ1-1	NA
TGTGCCAGCAGCGAGGGGTCTGAAGCTTTCTTT	CASSEGSEAFF	many	TRBV7-9	TRBJ1-1	NA
TGTGCCAGCAGCGCCCCAGCGGAACCGTACCTTAGCACAGATACGCAGTATTTT	CASSAPAEPYLSTDTQYF	many	TRBV9	TRBJ2-3	NA
TGCAGTGCTAGGTCTCCAGGGGGCCCAAATCAGCCCCAGCATTTT	CSARSPGGPNQPQHF	many	TRBV20-1	TRBJ1-5	TRBD1
TGTGCCAGCACCCCCGGGACCGTTAGCCCTTACGAGCAGTACTTC	CASTPGTVSPYEQYF	few	TRBV6-2/TRBV6-3	TRBJ2-7	NA
TGCAGTGCTATCCGACAGGTTGGCTACACCTTC	CSAIRQVGYTF	few	TRBV20-1	TRBJ1-2	NA
TGCGCCAGCAGTATCGCGTCACCTGCTAACTATGGCTACACCTTC	CASSIASPANYGYTF	many	TRBV5-1	TRBJ1-2	NA